These 24 T cell receptor beta chains originate from one sample sequenced in a study of shared T cell receptors in the human thymus. This table comes from immunoSEQ multiplex PCR, and its TCRdb copy is limited to in-frame clones, with some not included. The table includes about 660,000 clones, approximately 90% detected once. This sample also appeared in a second study, on human thymus T cells.

Material: thymocytes. These receptors were obtained from a boy in the first two years of life with a congenital heart defect.

The CDR3 DNA follows: TGTGCCAGCAGTCCCGGGACACCCTATAACTATGGCTACACCTTC. Translating gives CASSPGTPYNYGYTF. V usage is TRBV27 and J usage is TRBJ1-2; TRBD1 is a possible D gene (6 bases). The CDR3 length is 15 residues. The V gene lost 5 bases and the J gene lost 1 base, with 14 bases spanning the gap. Germline CDR1 is MNHEY and CDR2 is SMNVEV (reference sequence).

V usage is TRBV9 and J usage is TRBJ2-1; 7 bases are a match to TRBD2. V gave up 2 bases and J gave up 3 bases; unmatched junction bases: 11. Looked up from germline, CDR1 is SGDLS and CDR2 is YYNGEE. CDR3 length equals 17 residues. The CDR3 spells CASSVLSRLALYNEQFF. CDR3 bases: TGTGCCAGCAGCGTTCTTAGTCGACTAGCCCTCTACAATGAGCAGTTCTTC.

CDR3 nucleotide sequence: TGTGCCTGGAGTGTTAAGCGGGAGGACGTTGAGCAGTTCTTC. Translated, it gives CAWSVKREDVEQFF. V and J are TRBV30 and TRBJ2-1; 9 nucleotides match TRBD2. The V and J ends lost 0 bases and 9 bases, in that order; junction bases with no gene match: 6. This CDR3 region has 14 residues. Germline-derived CDR1 and CDR2 are GTSNPN and SVGIG (reference sequence).

The chain employs TRBV19 and TRBJ2-7; TRBD1 might be the D (6 bases). The length of the CDR3 is 12 residues. Germline CDR1 reads LNHDA; CDR2 reads SQIVND (reference sequence). The chain's CDR3 is CVSHRESYEQYF. The CDR3 DNA reads as TGTGTTAGCCACAGGGAATCCTACGAGCAGTACTTC.

The genes are TRBV25-1 and TRBJ1-5, with TRBD1 identical over 7 bases. Germline assignment: CDR1 MGHDK and CDR2 SYGVNS. J gave up 4 bases and V 6 bases, and 3 bases lay outside the gene matches. The CDR3 totals 13 residues. The CDR3 DNA is TGTGCCAGCAGACAGGGGTTAAATCAGCCCCAGCATTTT. Translating it yields CASRQGLNQPQHF.

The gene calls are TRBV10-3 and TRBJ1-4, with 8 nucleotides matching TRBD1. Trimming at V came to 7 bases and at J to 4 bases, leaving 2 bases not matched to a gene. CDR1 ENHRY and CDR2 SYGVKD come from the germline V gene. CDR3 length: 13 amino acids. Here the CDR3 reads CAIKGQGNEKLFF. In nucleotides, the CDR3 is TGTGCCATCAAAGGACAGGGTAATGAAAAACTGTTTTTT.

This clone was seen only a few times. The J gene is TRBJ1-4, the V gene TRBV5-6; 7 nucleotides line up with TRBD1. CDR3 length: 15 residues. Trimming at V came to 3 bases and at J to 0 bases, leaving 2 bases not matched to a gene. Per the germline V gene, CDR1 is SGHDT and CDR2 is YYEEEE. Here the CDR3 DNA reads TGTGCCAGCAGCTGCGGACAGGCAACTAATGAAAAACTGTTTTTT. It translates to CASSCGQATNEKLFF. The full variable domain, completed using reference TRBV5-6 and TRBJ1-4, is DAGVTQSPTHLIKTRGQQVTLRCSPKSGHDTVSWYQQALGQGPQFIFQYYEEEERQRGNFPDRFSGHQFPNYSSELNVNALLLGDSALYLCASSCGQATNEKLFFGSGTQLSVL.

This chain links TRBV30 with TRBJ2-5, with a tentative D call TRBD2 (5 bases). The CDR3 is 15 residues long. V shed 0 bases and J shed 2 bases, with 13 bases lying between them. Germline CDR1 and CDR2: GTSNPN and SVGIG (reference sequence). The CDR3 here is CAWSVLEDLQETQYF. DNA for the CDR3: TGTGCCTGGAGTGTACTAGAGGACTTACAAGAGACCCAGTACTTC. Full variable domain (remainder filled in from reference TRBV30 and TRBJ2-5): SQTIHQWPATLVQPVGSPLSLECTVEGTSNPNLYWYRQAAGRGLQLLFYSVGIGQISSEVPQNLSASRPQDRQFILSSKKLLLSDSGFYLCAWSVLEDLQETQYFGPGTRLLVL.

The DNA of the CDR3 is TGCGCCAGCAGTCAATTCGTCAACATGAAGACCCAGTACTTC. Translating it yields CASSQFVNMKTQYF. This sequence joins TRBV23-1 and TRBJ2-5; no clear D gene. TRBV23-1 is flagged as an ORF with uncertain function. The V and J ends lost 1 base and 6 bases respectively, with 12 bases between them. The CDR3 runs 14 residues.

This clone was picked up a small number of times. The CDR3 region is CASSEYIYGYTF. The DNA for the CDR3 is TGTGCCAGCAGTGAATATATCTATGGCTACACCTTC. This sequence joins TRBV6-1 and TRBJ1-2; D is unclear. V shed 2 bases and J shed 4 bases, with 5 bases lying between them. There are 12 residues in the CDR3. CDR1 and CDR2 (germline): MNHNS, SASEGT.

The DNA for the CDR3 is TGTGCCAGCACAGGGACAGGGGGCAGACGTGGCTACACCTTC. Its translation is CASTGTGGRRGYTF. The V call is TRBV27, the J call TRBJ1-2, with 12 bases aligning to TRBD1. With 7 bases clipped from V and 7 bases from J, the junction kept 7 bases outside the gene matches. From germline, CDR1 is MNHEY and CDR2 SMNVEV (reference sequence). This CDR3 is built from 14 residues.

This chain uses TRBV18 with TRBJ2-1; D ambiguous. The CDR3 extends over 11 amino acids. Germline V CDR1 and CDR2: KGHSH, LQKENI. Trimming shortened V by 6 bases and J by 11 bases, and 11 bases separated the two germline ends. CDR3 in DNA: TGTGCCAGCTCCTTAACCAGTCAGCAGTTCTTC. Protein sequence: CASSLTSQQFF.

Remarks on this clone: Other DNA sequences within the sample encode an identical CDR3. The J gene is TRBJ2-3, the V gene TRBV20-1; D gene unclear. The germline V gene encodes CDR1 DFQATT and CDR2 SNEGSKA (reference sequence). This CDR3 region has 10 residues. Trimming cost V 2 bases and J 5 bases, with 2 bases left between them. The DNA of the CDR3 is TGCAGTGCTAGACGAGATACGCAGTATTTT. It codes for CSARRDTQYF.

This sequence joins TRBV27 and TRBJ2-6, with D unclear. V lost 5 bases to trimming and J lost 0 bases, with 2 bases between them. The germline gives CDR1 MNHEY, CDR2 SMNVEV (reference sequence). The CDR3 runs to 13 residues. The CDR3 loop reads CASSRSGANVLTF. Written as DNA, the CDR3 is TGTGCCAGCAGTCGCTCTGGGGCCAACGTCCTGACTTTC. The variable domain in full, completed from reference TRBV27 and TRBJ2-6, reads EAQVTQNPRYLITVTGKKLTVTCSQNMNHEYMSWYRQDPGLGLRQIYYSMNVEVTDKGDVPEGYKVSRKEKRNFPLILESPSPNQTSLYFCASSRSGANVLTFGAGSRLTVL.

This clone has a single count. The same CDR3 can be traced to other DNA sequences in this sample. This chain links TRBV5-1 with TRBJ2-5; 9 positions match TRBD2. The germline gives CDR1 SGHRS, CDR2 YFSETQ. This CDR3 is 15 amino acids long. Trimming took 0 bases from V and 5 from J; bases not matched to a gene: 5. The CDR3 sequence is CASSLVAGGPETQYF. The CDR3, as DNA: TGCGCCAGCAGCTTGGTGGCGGGAGGGCCGGAGACCCAGTACTTC.

This clone was detected only once. This chain joins TRBV5-1 and TRBJ2-5; 12 nucleotides match TRBD2. Germline CDR1 SGHRS, CDR2 YFSETQ. CDR3 length: 18 residues. J was trimmed by 5 bases and V by 4 bases; bases with no gene match: 15. The CDR3 loop is CASSPRLAGVGSGETQYF. CDR3 coding DNA: TGCGCCAGCAGCCCGAGACTAGCGGGAGTGGGGTCAGGTGAGACCCAGTACTTC.

This clone was picked up one time. V usage is TRBV7-8 and J usage is TRBJ2-5, with 8 nucleotides matching TRBD1. Germline loops: CDR1 SGHVS, CDR2 FQNEAQ. V dropped 2 bases and J dropped 5; count of bases not matched to a gene: 16. This CDR3 region has 18 residues. The DNA for the CDR3 is TGTGCCAGCAGCTTATCCGGTTATTCAGGGGGCGCGGGGGAGACCCAGTACTTC. Translating it yields CASSLSGYSGGAGETQYF.

This chain connects TRBV6-5 to TRBJ1-4; a possible D gene is TRBD1 (5 bases). Trimming removed 5 bases at V and 10 bases at J, with 20 bases between. Germline CDR1 reads MNHEY; CDR2 reads SVGAGI. CDR3 length equals 15 residues. CDR3 residues: CASSIATGEGGKLFF. CDR3 DNA sequence: TGTGCCAGCAGTATCGCGACGGGGGAAGGAGGAAAACTGTTTTTT.

V usage is TRBV5-1 and J usage is TRBJ1-1; 8 nucleotides line up with TRBD1. CDR1 and CDR2 (germline): SGHRS, YFSETQ. Trimming at V came to 0 bases and at J to 5 bases, leaving 9 bases not matched to a gene. The length of the CDR3 is 16 residues. This chain's CDR3 is CASSLAGGGGLTEAFF. In nucleotides, the CDR3 is TGCGCCAGCAGCTTGGCAGGGGGCGGAGGGTTAACTGAAGCTTTCTTT. The variable domain in full, completed from reference TRBV5-1 and TRBJ1-1, reads KAGVTQTPRYLIKTRGQQVTLSCSPISGHRSVSWYQQTPGQGLQFLFEYFSETQRNKGNFPGRFSGRQFSNSRSEMNVSTLELGDSALYLCASSLAGGGGLTEAFFGQGTRLTVV.

The genes are TRBV5-1 and TRBJ2-2; the match to TRBD2 covers 10 bases. The CDR3 covers 17 residues. After removal of 4 bases from V and 1 base from J, the junction contained 7 bases not matched to a gene. CDR1 is SGHRS, CDR2 YFSETQ, per germline. This chain's CDR3 is CASSLYSSGGNTGELFF. CDR3 bases: TGCGCCAGCAGCCTATACTCTAGCGGGGGGAACACCGGGGAGCTGTTTTTT.

The rearrangement joins TRBV28 to TRBJ1-1; D not certain. The CDR3 loop spans 16 amino acids. The ends were cut back, 3 bases at V and 0 bases at J, with 14 bases in the middle. Germline V lookup: CDR1 MDHEN, CDR2 SYDVKM. CDR3 DNA: TGTGCCAGCAGTTTGTTGCAGGCTATCATGAACACTGAAGCTTTCTTT. Translated, it gives CASSLLQAIMNTEAFF.

The chain has TRBV5-6 and TRBJ1-1, with a tentative D call TRBD1 (6 bases). Germline V gene lookup returns CDR1 SGHDT and CDR2 YYEEEE. The length of the CDR3 is 15 residues. Trimming removed 1 base from V and 7 bases from J, with 17 bases in between. The CDR3 coding sequence is TGTGCCAGCAGCTTGAACGCTTCAGGGGAGAATGAAGCTTTCTTT. Translation: CASSLNASGENEAFF.

This chain joins TRBV9 and TRBJ2-5; 10 bases match TRBD2. The J call is uncertain, as TRBJ2-7 better fits the DNA end. CDR3 size: 17 residues. CDR1 and CDR2 (germline): SGDLS, YYNGEE. The CDR3 region has the DNA TGTGCCAGCAGCGCGGCCCCGACTAGCGGGTCCTCCTACGAGCAGTACTTC. Protein: CASSAAPTSGSSYEQYF.

The genes are TRBV28 and TRBJ1-2, with 7 bases identical to TRBD1. CDR1 and CDR2 from the germline V gene are MDHEN and SYDVKM. CDR3 size: 14 residues. The trim removed 6 bases at V and 5 bases at J, leaving 9 bases unmatched. The CDR3 DNA reads TGTGCCAGCAGGCCCGGGACAGACTATTATGGCTACACCTTC. It specifies CASRPGTDYYGYTF.